One T cell receptor (beta chain) is described in this entry. With 6 bases removed from V and 2 bases from J, the gap between germline ends came to 5 bases. Germline CDR1 reads MNHEY; CDR2 reads SVGAGI. The CDR3 has 11 amino acids. This entry comes from a study of radiotherapy plus CTLA-4 blockade in lung cancer. Using immunoSEQ multiplex PCR, the repertoire was profiled, and TCRdb retains in-frame clones only, with some absent. The sample holds roughly 60,000 clones, 76% seen once. The sequencing here drew on peripheral blood, taken from a patient treated with radiotherapy plus ipilimumab. The source of this sequence is a human donor with non-small cell lung cancer who had a complete response to radiotherapy plus ipilimumab. The chain employs TRBV6-5 and TRBJ2-7, with unresolved D. The DNA for the CDR3 is TGTGCCAGCAGCCGAGCCTACGAGCAGTACTTC. It translates to CASSRAYEQYF.